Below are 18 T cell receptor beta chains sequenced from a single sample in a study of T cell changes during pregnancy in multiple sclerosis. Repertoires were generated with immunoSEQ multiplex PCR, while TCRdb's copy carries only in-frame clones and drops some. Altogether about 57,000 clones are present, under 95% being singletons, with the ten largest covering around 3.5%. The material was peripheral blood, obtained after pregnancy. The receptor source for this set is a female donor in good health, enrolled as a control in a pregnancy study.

CDR3 nucleotides: TGTGCCAGCAGTGAAGAAGGGGTTGGAGATACGCAGTATTTT. It specifies CASSEEGVGDTQYF. The chain combines TRBV2 with TRBJ2-3, with TRBD1 as a possible D gene (5 bases). From germline, CDR1 is SNHLY and CDR2 FYNNEI. V was pared by 1 base and J by 5 bases, with 10 bases between. The CDR3 sequence is 14 residues long.

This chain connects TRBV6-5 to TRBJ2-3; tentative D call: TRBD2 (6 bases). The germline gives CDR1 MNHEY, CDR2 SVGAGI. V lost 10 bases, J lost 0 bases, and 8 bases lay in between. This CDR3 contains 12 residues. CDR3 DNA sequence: TGTGCCACCGGGACTAGCACAGATACGCAGTATTTT. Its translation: CATGTSTDTQYF.

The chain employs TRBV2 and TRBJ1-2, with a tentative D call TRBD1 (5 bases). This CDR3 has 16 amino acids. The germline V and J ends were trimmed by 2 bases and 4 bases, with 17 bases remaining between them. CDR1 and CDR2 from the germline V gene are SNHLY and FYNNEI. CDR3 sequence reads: CASSEQGVAPSYGYTF. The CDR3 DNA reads TGTGCCAGCAGTGAACAAGGGGTAGCTCCTAGCTATGGCTACACCTTC.

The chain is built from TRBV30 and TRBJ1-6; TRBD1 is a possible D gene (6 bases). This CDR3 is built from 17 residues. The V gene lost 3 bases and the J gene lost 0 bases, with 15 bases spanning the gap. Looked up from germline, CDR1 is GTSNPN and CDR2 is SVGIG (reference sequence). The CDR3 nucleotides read TGTGCCTGGAGCGCCGGGACATCGAGCTCCTATAATTCACCCCTCCACTTT. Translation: CAWSAGTSSSYNSPLHF.

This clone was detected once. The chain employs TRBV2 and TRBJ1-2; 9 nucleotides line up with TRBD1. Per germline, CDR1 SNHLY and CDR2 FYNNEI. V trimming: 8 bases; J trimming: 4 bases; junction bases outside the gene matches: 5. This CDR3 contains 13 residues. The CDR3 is CASQQGATYGYTF. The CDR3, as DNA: TGTGCCAGCCAACAGGGGGCGACCTATGGCTACACCTTC.

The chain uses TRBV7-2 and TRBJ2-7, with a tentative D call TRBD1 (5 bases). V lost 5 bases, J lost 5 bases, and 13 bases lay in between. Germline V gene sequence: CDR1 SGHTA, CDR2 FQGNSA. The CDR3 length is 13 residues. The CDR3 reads CASSLNWGDEQYF. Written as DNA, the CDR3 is TGTGCCAGCAGCCTAAATTGGGGCGACGAGCAGTACTTC.

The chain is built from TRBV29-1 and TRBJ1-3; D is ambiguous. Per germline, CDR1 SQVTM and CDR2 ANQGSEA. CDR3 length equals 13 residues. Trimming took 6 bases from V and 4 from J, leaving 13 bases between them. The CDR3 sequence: CSVSEPPGNTIYF. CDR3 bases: TGCAGCGTGTCGGAGCCCCCGGGAAACACCATATATTTT. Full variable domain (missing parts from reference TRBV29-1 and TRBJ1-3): SAVISQKPSRDICQRGTSLTIQCQVDSQVTMMFWYRQQPGQSLTLIATANQGSEATYESGFVIDKFPISRPNLTFSTLTVSNMSPEDSSIYLCSVSEPPGNTIYFGEGSWLTVV.

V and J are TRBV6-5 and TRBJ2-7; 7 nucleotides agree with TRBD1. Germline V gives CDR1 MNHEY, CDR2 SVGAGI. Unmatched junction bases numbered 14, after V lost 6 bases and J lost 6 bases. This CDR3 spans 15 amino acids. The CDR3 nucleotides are TGTGCCAGCAGCCGCGCCGGGACAGTCACGGCCGAGCAGTACTTC. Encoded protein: CASSRAGTVTAEQYF.

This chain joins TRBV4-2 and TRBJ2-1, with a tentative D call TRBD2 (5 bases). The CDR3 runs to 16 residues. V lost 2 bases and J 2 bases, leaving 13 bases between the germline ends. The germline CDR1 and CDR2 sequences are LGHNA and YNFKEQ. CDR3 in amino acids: CASSQTSGDPYNEQFF. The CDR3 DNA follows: TGTGCCAGCAGCCAAACCAGCGGAGACCCCTACAATGAGCAGTTCTTC.

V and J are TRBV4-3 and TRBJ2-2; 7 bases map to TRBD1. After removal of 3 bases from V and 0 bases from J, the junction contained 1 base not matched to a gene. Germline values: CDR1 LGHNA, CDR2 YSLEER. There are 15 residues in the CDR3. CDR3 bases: TGCGCCAGCAGCCAGGGACAGACGAACACCGGGGAGCTGTTTTTT. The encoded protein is CASSQGQTNTGELFF.

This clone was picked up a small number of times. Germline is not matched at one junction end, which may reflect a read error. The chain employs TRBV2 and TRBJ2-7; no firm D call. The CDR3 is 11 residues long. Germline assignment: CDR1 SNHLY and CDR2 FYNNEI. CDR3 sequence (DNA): TGTGCCAGCAGTGAAGCGAGCCGGGTTGGATTC. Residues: CASSEASRVGF.

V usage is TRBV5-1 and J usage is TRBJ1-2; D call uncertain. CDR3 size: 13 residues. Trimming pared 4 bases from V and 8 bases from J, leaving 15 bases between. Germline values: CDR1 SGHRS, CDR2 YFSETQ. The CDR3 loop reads CASSPAGSLGYTF. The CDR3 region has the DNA TGCGCCAGCAGCCCAGCGGGAAGCCTCGGCTACACCTTC.

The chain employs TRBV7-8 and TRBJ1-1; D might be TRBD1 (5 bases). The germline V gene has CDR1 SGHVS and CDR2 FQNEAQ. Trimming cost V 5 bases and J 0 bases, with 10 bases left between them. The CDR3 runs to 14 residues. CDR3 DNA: TGTGCCAGCAGCCCGACAGAGATGAACACTGAAGCTTTCTTT. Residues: CASSPTEMNTEAFF.

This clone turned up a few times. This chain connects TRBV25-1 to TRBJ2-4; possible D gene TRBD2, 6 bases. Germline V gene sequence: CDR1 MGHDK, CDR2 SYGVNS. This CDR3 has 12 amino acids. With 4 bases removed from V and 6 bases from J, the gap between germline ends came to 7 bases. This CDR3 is CASSGGLNIQYF. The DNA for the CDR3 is TGTGCCAGCAGTGGGGGACTAAACATTCAGTACTTC.

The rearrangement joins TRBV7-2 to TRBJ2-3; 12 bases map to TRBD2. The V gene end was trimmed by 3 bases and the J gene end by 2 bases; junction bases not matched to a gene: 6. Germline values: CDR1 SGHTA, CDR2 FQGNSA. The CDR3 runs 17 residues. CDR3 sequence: CASSFPTSGSLTDTQYF. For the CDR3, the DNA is TGTGCCAGCAGCTTTCCGACTAGCGGGAGCCTCACAGATACGCAGTATTTT.

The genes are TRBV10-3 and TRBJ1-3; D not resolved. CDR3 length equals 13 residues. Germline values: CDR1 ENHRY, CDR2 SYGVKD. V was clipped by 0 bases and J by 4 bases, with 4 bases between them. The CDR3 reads CAISESLGNTIYF. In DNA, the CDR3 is TGTGCCATCAGTGAGTCGTTAGGAAACACCATATATTTT.

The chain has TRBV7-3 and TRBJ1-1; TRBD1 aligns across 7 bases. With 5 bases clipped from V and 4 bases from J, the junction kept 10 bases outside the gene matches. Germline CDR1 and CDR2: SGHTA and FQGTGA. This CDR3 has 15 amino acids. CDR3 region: CASSPRDRGSTEAFF. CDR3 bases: TGTGCCAGCAGCCCTCGGGACAGAGGGTCCACTGAAGCTTTCTTT.

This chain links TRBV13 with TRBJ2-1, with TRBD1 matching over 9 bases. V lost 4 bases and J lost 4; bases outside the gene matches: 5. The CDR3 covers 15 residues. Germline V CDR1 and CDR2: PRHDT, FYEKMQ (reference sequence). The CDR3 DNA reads TGTGCCAGCAGCTGGGGGACAGGGCTTTACAATGAGCAGTTCTTC. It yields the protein CASSWGTGLYNEQFF.